This note documents a single T cell receptor (beta chain) sequence. What this receptor recognizes is not known. There are no base qualities to consult, and no much larger clone falls within one base. Another Seattle source contributed samples from volunteer blood donors who had recovered from COVID-19. Each collaborating institution followed its own protocols to collect whole blood in K2EDTA tubes. Collaborator samples were shipped for TCRbeta analysis as frozen whole blood, isolated PBMCs, or DNA extracted from either sample type. These data come from a study of blood T cell repertoires in COVID-19 (dated by TCRdb to the early 2020s). Regarding the research as a whole: Samples from collaborators originated in the United States, Italy and Spain and spanned both the acute and convalescent phases of COVID-19. Sample metadata almost always included a de-identified subject ID, COVID-19 status, age in years and sex. The samples were drawn from the first 160 participants of the ongoing ImmuneRACE study and from 1,254 subjects provided by 6 global collaborators. The repertoires were made available in a free public database intended to serve as a resource for research on the immune response to SARS-CoV-2. Where available, HLA class I and class II types were obtained from metadata supplied by the sample provider rather than from assay-based typing. The material from the prospective study consisted of cDNA or gDNA derived from T cells, B-cell-depleted T cells, or PBMCs. The dataset comprised deeply sampled blood TCRbeta repertoires from subjects exposed to, actively infected with, or recovered from COVID-19. Paper-wide results and their limitations: The amount of clinical and demographic metadata varied by source and participant and was provided uncurated.

The CDR3 spans 16 residues, from the cysteine through the phenylalanine. Solely the CDR3 DNA is kept, with 48 bases framed from the first base. From the germline V gene (reference sequence), CDR1 is GTSNPN and CDR2 is SVGIG. V is pared back by 2 bases and J by 0 bases, with 11 bases lying between the germline termini. TCRbeta CDR3 regions were amplified from genomic DNA by means of the immunoSEQ Assay, a bias-controlled multiplex PCR. Regarding the original processing steps: The number of nucleated cells in each sample was estimated from the amplification of reference gene primers within the assay. To quantify the absolute abundance of each unique TCRbeta CDR3 rearrangement, sequence reads were collapsed and filtered. Productive Simpson clonality was computed per sample as the square root of Simpson's diversity index over productive rearrangements. TCRdb provides this immuneACCESS table in a form limited to in-frame rearrangements. Some clones are lacking; in checked studies, under half of them reflect an unresolved V gene, and why the rest are absent is not known. V and J calls and clone size follow that table, whereas D and trimming were derived from the DNA. This sample holds a few hundred thousand clones; over 75% were observed only once. In total, the top ten clones hold roughly 2% of the sample.

The sequence joins TRBV30 to TRBJ1-6, with the D gene call left open. This TCR was sampled from a man aged 25-45 years who had recovered from COVID-19. Material for sequencing was peripheral blood. The CDR3 protein: CAWSLLRSSYNSPLHF. Here is the DNA: TGTGCCTGGAGTTTGTTACGGAGCTCCTATAATTCACCCCTCCACTTT.